This entry concerns a single T cell receptor beta chain. Antigen: not known. The germline gives CDR1 MNHNS, CDR2 SASEGT. The CDR3 loop spans 17 amino acids. The V and J ends lost 1 base and 4 bases respectively, with 20 bases between them. This record comes from a study of blood T cells in healthy people across ages. Sample-barcoded 5' priming and a J-beta primer mix drove a second PCR of about 6 to 12 cycles. TCRdb reanalysed the 5' RACE reads using MiXCR and keeps one entry per CDR3 protein. The profile shows 850,000 to 1,300,000 distinct CDR3 sequences, 45% of them singletons. PBMCs, at least 6.5 million per sample, were isolated. Findings and limits, study-wide: Long-lived donors exceeded aged donors in naive CD4+ cells and diversity.

The rearrangement joins TRBV6-1 to TRBJ2-7, with a possible D match to TRBD2 (6 bases). The sequenced sample was blood. The origin of this receptor is a woman aged 60 to 75 in good health. The CDR3 nucleotides read TGTGCCAGCAGTGAAGAAAATCTAGCGTACGGCAGGTACGAGCAGTACTTC. This translates into CASSEENLAYGRYEQYF.